One sample yielded the 15 T cell receptor beta chains listed below, sequenced in a study of early T cells in non-severe SARS-CoV-2 infection. TCRdb used MiXCR to reprocess the 5' RACE reads, holding one entry per CDR3 protein. The sample shows 85,000 to 100,000 distinct CDR3 sequences, roughly an eighth of them seen only once. Material for sequencing was whole blood. These receptor sequences come from an adult who was a healthcare worker with PCR-confirmed SARS-CoV-2 infection or an uninfected control (not recorded which).

This clonotype turned up a few times. The DNA for the CDR3 is TGTGCCAGCAGCCCGGGGGGGACTGGGGAGACCCAGTACTTC. It specifies CASSPGGTGETQYF. The chain has TRBV6-6 and TRBJ2-5; TRBD2 agrees at 8 bases. Germline trimming cut 6 bases from V and 5 bases from J; bases unmatched to any gene: 8. The CDR3 is 14 residues long. Germline assignment: CDR1 MNHNY and CDR2 SVGAGI (reference sequence).

V gene TRBV5-4 combines with J gene TRBJ2-3; TRBD2 is a possible D gene (6 bases). V was shortened by 5 bases and J by 1 base, with 8 bases between the two germline ends. CDR1 and CDR2 from the germline V gene are SGHNT and YYREEE (reference sequence). The CDR3 covers 13 residues. CDR3 in amino acids: CASRGGGTDTQYF. The CDR3 nucleotides read TGTGCCAGCAGAGGCGGGGGCACAGATACGCAGTATTTT.

The sample holds a few counts of this clonotype. CDR3 nucleotides: TGTGCTAGTGGTTTGGTACCCCCCTTAGCGGGGTCCTCCTACGAGCAGTACTTC. This encodes CASGLVPPLAGSSYEQYF. This sequence joins TRBV12-5 and TRBJ2-7, with 8 bases identical to TRBD2. CDR1 LGHNT and CDR2 FRNRAP come from the germline V gene. Losses at the gene ends were 0 bases for V and 0 bases for J; bases not matched to a gene: 10. This CDR3 spans 18 amino acids.

V gene TRBV20-1 combines with J gene TRBJ2-2; tentative D call: TRBD1 (8 bases). Germline CDR1 is DFQATT and CDR2 is SNEGSKA (reference sequence). The CDR3 is made up of 14 amino acids. Trimming took off 5 bases at V and 6 bases at J, with 16 bases between the two ends. The CDR3 DNA is TGCAGTGCTCGGACAGGGAGGGGACCCGGGGAGCTGTTTTTT. Translated, it gives CSARTGRGPGELFF.

Ten or more counts support this clonotype. This chain uses TRBV7-9 with TRBJ1-1, with TRBD1 as a possible D gene (5 bases). The CDR3 runs 13 residues. Trimming cost V 7 bases and J 5 bases, with 14 bases left between them. Per the germline V gene, CDR1 is SEHNR and CDR2 is FQNEAQ (reference sequence). Here the CDR3 reads CASTAGRGTEAFF. The CDR3 DNA is TGTGCCAGCACCGCAGGGCGGGGGACTGAAGCTTTCTTT.

In this sample, this clonotype turned up many times. The chain has TRBV28 and TRBJ1-3; no definite D call. V shed 6 bases and J shed 0 bases, with 12 bases lying between them. In germline, CDR1 is MDHEN, CDR2 SYDVKM. This CDR3 is 15 amino acids long. The CDR3 DNA is TGTGCCAGCAGAAGAAGGGCAACCTCTGGAAACACCATATATTTT. Translating gives CASRRRATSGNTIYF.

CDR3 coding DNA: TGCGCCAGCAGCTTGGAGGGACTGCCTTACAATGAGCAGTTCTTC. Protein sequence: CASSLEGLPYNEQFF. The chain employs TRBV5-1 and TRBJ2-1; D is perhaps TRBD2 (6 bases). This CDR3 region has 15 residues. Trimming left V 0 bases short and J 4 bases short, with 11 bases between. The germline gives CDR1 SGHRS, CDR2 YFSETQ.

The table lists this clonotype with many counts. CDR3 nucleotides: TGTGCCAGCAGCTTAAGAGGGGTGCGGGGCTACACAGATACGCAGTATTTT. Translating gives CASSLRGVRGYTDTQYF. The chain couples TRBV7-8 to TRBJ2-3, with a weak D call TRBD2 (6 bases). The CDR3 totals 17 residues. With 2 bases removed from V and 2 bases from J, the gap between germline ends came to 17 bases. CDR1 is SGHVS and CDR2 is FQNEAQ in the germline V gene.

In its sample, this clonotype was seen many times. This chain connects TRBV7-9 to TRBJ2-7; the match to TRBD2 covers 11 bases. Per germline, CDR1 SEHNR and CDR2 FQNEAQ (reference sequence). This CDR3 spans 13 amino acids. The V gene end was trimmed by 5 bases and the J gene end by 10 bases; junction bases not matched to a gene: 7. The CDR3 is CASSPSTSGDQYF. The CDR3 bases are TGTGCCAGCAGCCCCTCGACTAGCGGGGACCAGTACTTC.

The sample holds a few counts of this clonotype. The chain joins TRBV3-1 to TRBJ2-5; D is unresolved. The V end was cut by 3 bases, the J end by 2 bases, with 10 bases between. The length of the CDR3 is 14 residues. Germline assignment: CDR1 LGHDT and CDR2 YNNKEL (reference sequence). The CDR3: CASSQSAGQETQYF. The CDR3 DNA follows: TGTGCCAGCAGCCAGTCAGCAGGACAAGAGACCCAGTACTTC.

There are a few counts of this clonotype. The chain couples TRBV20-1 to TRBJ1-5, with a possible D match to TRBD1 (6 bases). The CDR3 is 16 amino acids. Trimming pared 0 bases from V and 3 bases from J, leaving 15 bases between. Germline CDR1 DFQATT, CDR2 SNEGSKA (reference sequence). The CDR3 loop reads CSARDGGQRINQPQHF. In DNA form, the CDR3 reads TGCAGTGCTAGAGATGGAGGACAGAGGATCAATCAGCCCCAGCATTTT.

There are a few counts of this clonotype. The chain couples TRBV3-1 to TRBJ1-1, with D unclear. The germline V gene has CDR1 LGHDT and CDR2 YNNKEL (reference sequence). Trimming left V 7 bases short and J 0 bases short, with 18 bases between. This CDR3 contains 16 residues. The CDR3 DNA follows: TGTGCCAGCACCCCGAACCCCCGGCCCCTGAACACTGAAGCTTTCTTT. As protein: CASTPNPRPLNTEAFF. Complete variable domain (other parts from reference TRBV3-1 and TRBJ1-1): DTAVSQTPKYLVTQMGNDKSIKCEQNLGHDTMYWYKQDSKKFLKIMFSYNNKELIINETVPNRFSPKSPDKAHLNLHINSLELGDSAVYFCASTPNPRPLNTEAFFGQGTRLTVV.

There are many counts of this clonotype. V is TRBV7-9 and J is TRBJ2-1; 9 bases are shared with TRBD2. The CDR3 extends over 15 amino acids. Germline-derived CDR1 and CDR2 are SEHNR and FQNEAQ (reference sequence). With 3 bases clipped from V and 8 bases from J, the junction kept 8 bases outside the gene matches. The CDR3 here is CASSFSSGVRDEQFF. As DNA, the CDR3 is TGTGCCAGCAGCTTCTCTAGCGGGGTGAGGGATGAGCAGTTCTTC.

This clonotype was observed a few times. The chain combines TRBV12-3 or TRBV12-4 with TRBJ1-2; 11 bases align to TRBD1. The CDR3 is made up of 13 amino acids. Trimming at V came to 1 base and at J to 8 bases, leaving 0 bases not matched to a gene. For the CDR3, the DNA is TGTGCCAGCAGTTTAGGGACAGGGGGCGGCTACACCTTC. This translates into CASSLGTGGGYTF.

The CDR3 sequence: CASSYSRGVGDTQYF. In DNA form, the CDR3 reads TGTGCCAGCAGTTATTCCCGGGGGGTAGGAGATACGCAGTATTTT. This chain connects TRBV6-2 or TRBV6-3 to TRBJ2-3; 7 bases are a match to TRBD2. The CDR3 is 15 residues long. CDR1 MNHEY and CDR2 SVGEGT come from the germline V gene. V was pared by 3 bases and J by 5 bases, with 8 bases of the junction left unmatched.